The 22 T cell receptor beta chains given below trace back to one sample, sequenced in a study of diagnostic markers for celiac disease. TCRdb re-analyzed the reads; it lists each CDR3 protein once, without DNA. The specimen's table records roughly 3,600 distinct CDR3 sequences. What was sequenced was either unsorted cells or a sorted T cell fraction (not recorded which). The source is a human donor. This table probably holds off-target reads from a library built for another chain.

This clonotype is labeled medium-sized (0.01 to 0.1%) based on frequency. V and J are TRBV9 and TRBJ1-1; lacking DNA, the TRBD1 call made by TCRdb goes unchecked. Germline CDR1 and CDR2: SGDLS and YYNGEE. The CDR3 spans 13 residues. The CDR3 spells CASSLAGVTEAFF.

This clonotype counts as medium-sized by frequency. CDR3 region: CSARELSSGYADGYTF. The genes are TRBV20-1 and TRBJ1-2. Germline V gene lookup returns CDR1 DFQATT and CDR2 SNEGSKA (reference sequence). The CDR3 extends over 16 amino acids.

This clonotype ranks as medium-sized (0.01 to 0.1%) in terms of frequency. This chain uses TRBV7-2 with TRBJ2-4. Germline values: CDR1 SGHTA, CDR2 FQGNSA. The CDR3 has 14 amino acids. The CDR3 here is CASTDSLAKNIQYF. The full variable domain, rest sourced from reference TRBV7-2 and TRBJ2-4, is GAGVSQSPSNKVTEKGKDVELRCDPISGHTALYWYRQSLGQGLEFLIYFQGNSAPDKSGLPSDRFSAERTGGSVSTLTIQRTQQEDSAVYLCASTDSLAKNIQYFGAGTRLSVL.

The V and J genes are TRBV20-1 and TRBJ2-7. CDR1 is DFQATT and CDR2 is SNEGSKA in the germline V gene (reference sequence). This CDR3 has 12 residues. The CDR3 reads CSARRGHYEQYF.

By frequency, this clonotype registers medium-sized (0.01 to 0.1%). This chain joins TRBV6-6 and TRBJ1-3; the D gene TCRdb calls, TRBD1, cannot be checked with no DNA. The CDR3 has 13 amino acids. Per germline, CDR1 MNHNY and CDR2 SVGAGI (reference sequence). The CDR3 sequence is CASTGTGGNTIYF.

In terms of frequency, this clonotype is medium-sized. This sequence joins TRBV7-2 and TRBJ2-1; no DNA is available, so the TRBD2 call from TCRdb remains unchecked. CDR3 length: 14 residues. The germline V gene has CDR1 SGHTA and CDR2 FQGNSA. CDR3 loop: CASSSGLTGHEQFF.

The V and J genes are TRBV5-1 and TRBJ1-6; lacking DNA, the TRBD1 call made by TCRdb goes unchecked. Germline lookup yields CDR1 SGHRS and CDR2 YFSETQ. The length of the CDR3 is 14 residues. The CDR3 is CASSLGAINSPLHF.

The V and J genes are TRBV4-3 and TRBJ2-5; TCRdb's D call, TRBD1, is unchecked because there is no DNA. The CDR3 is 17 amino acids. The germline CDR1 and CDR2 sequences are LGHNA and YSLEER. The CDR3 spells CASSQDRPGARQETQYF.

Judged by frequency, this clonotype is medium-sized (0.01 to 0.1%). The genes are TRBV4-2 and TRBJ2-7. The CDR3 has 13 residues. Germline V gene sequence: CDR1 LGHNA, CDR2 YNFKEQ. The CDR3 spells CASSQVGAYEQYF.

This clonotype is deemed large by its frequency. The genes are TRBV18 and TRBJ1-2; TCRdb outputs TRBD1, but without DNA this stays unchecked. The germline V gene encodes CDR1 KGHSH and CDR2 LQKENI. The CDR3 runs 16 residues. The CDR3: CASSPPAGQAHYGYTF.

The chain uses TRBV4-3 and TRBJ2-7. This CDR3 has 16 residues. Germline V gene sequence: CDR1 LGHNA, CDR2 YSLEER. CDR3 residues: CASSQDLTKSNHEQYF.

This clonotype ranks as medium-sized in terms of frequency. The J gene is TRBJ1-2, the V gene TRBV6-1; TCRdb gives TRBD1 as the D gene, but with no DNA this cannot be confirmed. The CDR3 runs to 13 residues. In germline, CDR1 is MNHNS, CDR2 SASEGT. This CDR3 reads CASRQGGDYGYTF.

The chain has TRBV20-1 and TRBJ2-1; the D call from TCRdb, TRBD2, cannot be confirmed without DNA. CDR3 length equals 15 residues. CDR1 and CDR2 from the germline V gene are DFQATT and SNEGSKA (reference sequence). The CDR3: CSAAPGLESYNEQFF.

This clonotype is deemed medium-sized by its frequency. This chain joins TRBV4-3 and TRBJ2-7; TCRdb lists TRBD1, though no DNA is available to test this call. CDR3 length equals 15 residues. Germline loops: CDR1 LGHNA, CDR2 YSLEER. The chain's CDR3 is CASSQGGTGVYEQYF.

CDR3: CATSKMTWDTAVNEQFF. The chain joins TRBV15 to TRBJ2-1; the D gene TCRdb calls, TRBD1, cannot be checked with no DNA. Germline V gene data show CDR1 as LNHNV and CDR2 as YYDKDF (reference sequence). The CDR3 length is 17 residues.

This clonotype is classed as medium-sized by frequency. V and J are TRBV27 and TRBJ1-5; the TCRdb D gene call, TRBD1, has no DNA to confirm it. Germline CDR1 is MNHEY and CDR2 is SMNVEV (reference sequence). The CDR3 runs to 16 residues. This chain's CDR3 is CAPQSPGRTSNQPQHF.

Measured by frequency, this clonotype is medium-sized (0.01 to 0.1%). The chain has TRBV10-3 and TRBJ1-1. Germline V gene sequence: CDR1 ENHRY, CDR2 SYGVKD. CDR3 length equals 16 residues. The CDR3: CAIRGLPDGANTEAFF.

This clonotype registers large by frequency. The chain couples TRBV12-3 or TRBV12-4 to TRBJ2-1; TCRdb calls TRBD1, which cannot be checked without DNA. This CDR3 contains 15 residues. The CDR3 sequence: CASSRRTGTGDEQFF.

Measured by frequency, this clonotype is medium-sized. V and J are TRBV5-6 and TRBJ1-4; TCRdb designates TRBD1, a call that cannot be tested without DNA. Germline V lookup: CDR1 SGHDT, CDR2 YYEEEE. The CDR3 contains 14 residues. CDR3 in amino acids: CASSLRGSSEKLFF.

In terms of frequency, this clonotype is medium-sized. The chain links TRBV6-5 to TRBJ1-5; TCRdb proposes TRBD1, but this gene call is untestable without DNA. Germline V CDR1 and CDR2: MNHEY, SVGAGI. There are 16 residues in the CDR3. The CDR3 is CASSSRSQGRLQPQHF.

V and J are TRBV6-1 and TRBJ1-5; lacking DNA, the TRBD1 call made by TCRdb goes unchecked. From germline, CDR1 is MNHNS and CDR2 SASEGT. This CDR3 is 13 amino acids long. The CDR3 spells CASSSQGGQPQHF.

V and J are TRBV5-4 and TRBJ1-1; TCRdb's assignment of TRBD1 cannot be checked, as there is no DNA. CDR1 is SGHNT, CDR2 YYREEE, per germline (reference sequence). The CDR3 runs 14 residues. CDR3 sequence reads: CASSFSRDSTEAFF.